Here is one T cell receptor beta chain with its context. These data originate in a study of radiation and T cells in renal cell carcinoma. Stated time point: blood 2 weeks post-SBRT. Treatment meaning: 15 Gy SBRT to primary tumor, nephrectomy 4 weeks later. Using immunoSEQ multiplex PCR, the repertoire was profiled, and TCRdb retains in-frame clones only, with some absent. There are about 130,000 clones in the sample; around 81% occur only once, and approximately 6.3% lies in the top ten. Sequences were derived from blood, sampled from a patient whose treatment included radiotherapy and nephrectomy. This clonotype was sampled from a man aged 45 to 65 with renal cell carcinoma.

The CDR3 region is CASSLADTTETQYF. The DNA of the CDR3 is TGCGCCAGCAGCTTGGCGGACACGACAGAAACCCAGTACTTC. V usage is TRBV5-1 and J usage is TRBJ2-5, with D perhaps matching TRBD1 (5 bases). Trimming stripped 0 bases from V and 8 bases from J, with 14 bases between. CDR1 SGHRS and CDR2 YFSETQ come from the germline V gene. This CDR3 is 14 amino acids long.